The clone carrying this TCR beta chain was counted a single time. Its matching antigen is unknown. The data derive from a study of shared clonotypes between healthy human individuals. Study-level results: Richness estimates generally favored naive over memory subsets. Clonotype sharing across a handful of donors was observed for around 4.8% of naive CD4 clonotypes.

At deep level, the assay was performed. Sequencing was performed with immunoSEQ multiplex PCR; in TCRdb, only in-frame clones are kept and a portion is missing. The sample yields approximately 2.4 million clones, 95% seen once. CDR1 is MNHEY, CDR2 SMNVEV, per germline (reference sequence). CDR3 length: 13 amino acids. V lost 2 bases to trimming and J lost 7 bases, with 9 bases between them. Sample: naive CD4+ T cells sorted from blood. Subset noted: CD45RA+ positively selected. The chain recombines TRBV27 with TRBJ1-5; D remains unclear. The sequence was obtained from a man aged 18 to 29 in good health. The CDR3 DNA reads TGTGCCAGCAGTTTAAAGCCTGGCCAGCCCCAGCATTTT. Protein sequence: CASSLKPGQPQHF.